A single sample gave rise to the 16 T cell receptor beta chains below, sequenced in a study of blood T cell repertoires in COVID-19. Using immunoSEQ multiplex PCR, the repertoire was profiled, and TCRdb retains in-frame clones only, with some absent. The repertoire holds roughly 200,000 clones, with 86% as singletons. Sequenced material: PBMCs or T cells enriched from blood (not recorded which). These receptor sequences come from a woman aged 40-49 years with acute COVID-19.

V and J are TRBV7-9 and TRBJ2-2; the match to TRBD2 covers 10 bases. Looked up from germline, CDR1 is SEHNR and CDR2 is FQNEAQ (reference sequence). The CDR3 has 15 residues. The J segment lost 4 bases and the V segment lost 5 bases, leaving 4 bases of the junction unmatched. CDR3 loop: CASSQPSGGTGELFF. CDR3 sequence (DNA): TGTGCCAGCAGCCAACCTAGCGGGGGCACCGGGGAGCTGTTTTTT. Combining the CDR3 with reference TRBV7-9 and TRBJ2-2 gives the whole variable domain DTGVSQNPRHKITKRGQNVTFRCDPISEHNRLYWYRQTLGQGPEFLTYFQNEAQLEKSRLLSDRFSAERPKGSFSTLEIQRTEQGDSAMYLCASSQPSGGTGELFFGEGSRLTVL.

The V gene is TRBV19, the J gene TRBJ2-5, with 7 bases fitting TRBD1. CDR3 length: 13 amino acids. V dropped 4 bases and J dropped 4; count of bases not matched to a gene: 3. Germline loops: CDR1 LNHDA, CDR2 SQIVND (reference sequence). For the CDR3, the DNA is TGTGCCAGTAGTAGACAGGGCGGAGAGACCCAGTACTTC. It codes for CASSRQGGETQYF.

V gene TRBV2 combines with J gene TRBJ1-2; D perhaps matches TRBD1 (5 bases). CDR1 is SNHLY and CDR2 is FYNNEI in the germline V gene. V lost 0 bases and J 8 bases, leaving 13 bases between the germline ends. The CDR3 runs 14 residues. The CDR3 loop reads CASSEARVREGYTF. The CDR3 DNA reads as TGTGCCAGCAGTGAAGCGCGTGTCAGGGAAGGCTACACCTTC.

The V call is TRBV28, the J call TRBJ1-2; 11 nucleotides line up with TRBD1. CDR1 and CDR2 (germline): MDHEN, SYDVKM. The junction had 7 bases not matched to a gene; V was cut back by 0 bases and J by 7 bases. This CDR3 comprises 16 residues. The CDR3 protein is CASSLWGGQGESGYTF. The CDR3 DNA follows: TGTGCCAGCAGTTTATGGGGGGGACAGGGGGAGAGTGGCTACACCTTC.

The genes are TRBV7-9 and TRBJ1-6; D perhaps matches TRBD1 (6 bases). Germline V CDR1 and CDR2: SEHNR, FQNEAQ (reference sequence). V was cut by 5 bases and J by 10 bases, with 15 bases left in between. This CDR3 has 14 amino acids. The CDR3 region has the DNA TGTGCCAGCAGCCCTAGACAGGATTCATCACCCCTCCACTTT. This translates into CASSPRQDSSPLHF.

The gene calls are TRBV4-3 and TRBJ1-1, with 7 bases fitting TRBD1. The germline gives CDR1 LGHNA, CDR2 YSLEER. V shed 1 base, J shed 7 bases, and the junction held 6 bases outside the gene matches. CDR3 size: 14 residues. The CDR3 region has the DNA TGCGCCAGCAGCCAAGCCAGGGACAGCGGTGAAGCTTTCTTT. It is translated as CASSQARDSGEAFF.

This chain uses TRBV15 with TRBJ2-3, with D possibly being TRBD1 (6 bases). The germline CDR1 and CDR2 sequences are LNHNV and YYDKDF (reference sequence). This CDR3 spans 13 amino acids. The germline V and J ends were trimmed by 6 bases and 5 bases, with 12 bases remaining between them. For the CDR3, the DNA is TGTGCCACCAGTCTAGCAGGGGTAGATACGCAGTATTTT. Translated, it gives CATSLAGVDTQYF. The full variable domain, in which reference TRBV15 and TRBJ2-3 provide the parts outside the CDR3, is DAMVIQNPRYQVTQFGKPVTLSCSQTLNHNVMYWYQQKSSQAPKLLFHYYDKDFNNEADTPDNFQSRRPNTSFCFLDIRSPGLGDTAMYLCATSLAGVDTQYFGPGTRLTVL.

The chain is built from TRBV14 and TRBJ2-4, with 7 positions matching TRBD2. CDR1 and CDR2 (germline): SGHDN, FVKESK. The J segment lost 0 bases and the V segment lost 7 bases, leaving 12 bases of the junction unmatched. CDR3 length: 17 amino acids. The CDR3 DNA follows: TGTGCCAGCAACCTAAGGGGTCGGGGGGAAGCCAAAAACATTCAGTACTTC. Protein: CASNLRGRGEAKNIQYF.

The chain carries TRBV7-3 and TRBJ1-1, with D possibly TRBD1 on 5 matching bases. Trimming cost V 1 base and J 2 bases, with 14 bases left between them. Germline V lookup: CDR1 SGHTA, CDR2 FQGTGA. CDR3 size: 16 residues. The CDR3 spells CASSLIIRAKNTEAFF. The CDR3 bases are TGTGCCAGCAGCTTAATTATCAGGGCGAAAAACACTGAAGCTTTCTTT.

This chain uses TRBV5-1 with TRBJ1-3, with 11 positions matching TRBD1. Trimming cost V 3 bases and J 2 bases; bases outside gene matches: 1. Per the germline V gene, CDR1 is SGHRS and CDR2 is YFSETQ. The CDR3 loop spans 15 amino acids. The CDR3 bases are TGCGCCAGCAGCTCGGACAGGGGGCCTGGAAACACCATATATTTT. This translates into CASSSDRGPGNTIYF.

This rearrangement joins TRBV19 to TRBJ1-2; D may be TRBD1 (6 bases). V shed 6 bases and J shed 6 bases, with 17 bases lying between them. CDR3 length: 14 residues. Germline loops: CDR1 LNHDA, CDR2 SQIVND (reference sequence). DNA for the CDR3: TGTGCCAGTAGCCCGACAGGCCGATCGGATGGCTACACCTTC. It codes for CASSPTGRSDGYTF.

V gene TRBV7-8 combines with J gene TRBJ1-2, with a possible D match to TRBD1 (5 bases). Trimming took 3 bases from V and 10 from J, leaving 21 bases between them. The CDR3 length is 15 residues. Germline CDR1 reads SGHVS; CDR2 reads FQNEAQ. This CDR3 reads CASSFGPGSRAFYTF. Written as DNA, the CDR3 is TGTGCCAGCAGCTTCGGCCCCGGTAGCAGGGCCTTCTACACCTTC.

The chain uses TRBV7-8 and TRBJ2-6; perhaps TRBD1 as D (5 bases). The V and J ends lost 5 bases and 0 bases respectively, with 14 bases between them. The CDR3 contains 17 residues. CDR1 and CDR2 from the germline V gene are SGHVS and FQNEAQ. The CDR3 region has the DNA TGTGCCAGCAGCCCGGACAATTACAACTCTGGGGCCAACGTCCTGACTTTC. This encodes CASSPDNYNSGANVLTF.

CDR3 sequence (DNA): TGTGCCAGCAGCGCCTCGGGGGCTAACTATGGCTACACCTTC. Residues: CASSASGANYGYTF. The chain uses TRBV7-9 and TRBJ1-2, with D perhaps TRBD1 (5 bases). Germline CDR1 reads SEHNR; CDR2 reads FQNEAQ (reference sequence). The CDR3 is 14 residues long. The V end lost 5 bases, the J end lost 0 bases, and 10 bases lay between the germline ends.

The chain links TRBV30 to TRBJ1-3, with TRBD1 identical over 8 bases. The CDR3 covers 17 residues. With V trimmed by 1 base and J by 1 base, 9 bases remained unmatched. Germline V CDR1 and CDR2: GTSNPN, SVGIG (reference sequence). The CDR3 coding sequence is TGTGCCTGGAGTGAACTTTCAGGGGGCGCGTCTGGAAACACCATATATTTT. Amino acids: CAWSELSGGASGNTIYF.

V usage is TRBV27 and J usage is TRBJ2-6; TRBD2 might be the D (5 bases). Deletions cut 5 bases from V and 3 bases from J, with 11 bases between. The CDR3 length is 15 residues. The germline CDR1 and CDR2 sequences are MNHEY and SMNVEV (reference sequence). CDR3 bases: TGTGCCAGCAGTCTCGGGGTGAGTGGGGCCAACGTCCTGACTTTC. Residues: CASSLGVSGANVLTF.